This TCR beta chain comes out of a study of neurological immune-mediated disorders. Ten or more counts support this clonotype. TCRdb used MiXCR to reprocess the 5' RACE reads, holding one entry per CDR3 protein. Here the sample spans approximately 59,000 distinct CDR3 sequences, approximately 5.3% being singletons. The length of the CDR3 is 12 residues. Germline CDR1 and CDR2: SGHVS and FQNEAQ. Trimming removed 5 bases at V and 9 bases at J, with 13 bases between. The V call is TRBV7-8, the J call TRBJ2-5; D gene uncertain. The TCR originated in a human donor with multiple sclerosis. The donor label of this sample is uncertain. The sample taken for sequencing was PBMCs. CDR3 sequence reads: CASSPLQKAQYF. The CDR3 DNA follows: TGTGCCAGCAGCCCCCTCCAAAAGGCCCAGTACTTC.